This is a list of T cell receptor beta chains from one sample in a study of CD8 T cells in Susac syndrome. Via MiXCR, TCRdb re-called the immunoSEQ multiplex PCR reads, giving one row per CDR3 protein. Of some 150,000 distinct CDR3 sequences listed, around 95% are singletons. Material for sequencing was CD8+ T cells from PBMCs. These TCRs come from a human donor with multiple sclerosis. The CDR3 runs from the conserved cysteine through the conserved F or W. Fields, in order: J gene, D gene, clone size, V gene, CDR3 DNA, CDR3 protein. A D gene is named only where the DNA matches it firmly. Clone size appears in some rows only: once, few, many, or a class for an expanded clone.

>TRBJ2-1|TRBD1|NA|TRBV27
TGTGCCAGCAGTTCACCGGGACAGGGGTCCCATGAGCAGTTCTTC
CASSSPGQGSHEQFF
>TRBJ2-1|NA|few|TRBV27
TGTGCCAGCAACTCTCTCTCCCCGCGCGAGGAGCAGTTCTTC
CASNSLSPREEQFF
>TRBJ2-1|NA|NA|TRBV2
TGTGCCAGCAGTGAAGCGCGACGGGACGGAGCGTTCTTC
CASSEARRDGAFF
>TRBJ2-4|NA|NA|TRBV2
TGTGCCAGCAGGGGGTTGTGGGTGGGCAAAAACATTCAGTACTTC
CASRGLWVGKNIQYF
>TRBJ2-3|TRBD2|NA|TRBV12-3/TRBV12-4
TGTGCCAGCAGCTCCACTCACGGCGGGGGTATCACAGATACGCAGTATTTT
CASSSTHGGGITDTQYF
>TRBJ2-5|NA|NA|TRBV9
NA
CASSVGGGTVRYF
>TRBJ1-5|NA|NA|TRBV5-4
TGTGCCAGCAGCTTGGTGCAGGCATTTAGCAATCAGCCCCAGCATTTT
CASSLVQAFSNQPQHF
>TRBJ2-3|NA|NA|TRBV5-6
TGTGCCAGCAGCTTGGTGGGGGCAACAGATACGCAGTATTTT
CASSLVGATDTQYF
>TRBJ2-7|TRBD1|NA|TRBV5-4
TGTGCCAGCAGCTGGGGGCCAGGGGGCGACTACGAGCAGTACTTC
CASSWGPGGDYEQYF
>TRBJ2-1|TRBD2|once|TRBV6-1
TGTGCCAGCAGTGTACTTCGAGCGGGGGGCCTGCAGTTCTTC
CASSVLRAGGLQFF
>TRBJ2-7|NA|NA|TRBV29-1
TGCAGCGTTGAAGATGGCCAGGGAAACTCCTTATCCTACGAGCAGTACTTC
CSVEDGQGNSLSYEQYF
>TRBJ1-2|NA|NA|TRBV12-3/TRBV12-4
TGTGCCAGCAGTTTAAATGGCTATGGCTACACCTTC
CASSLNGYGYTF
>TRBJ2-5|TRBD2|once|TRBV12-5
TGTGCTAGTGGTTTTGAAGCGGGGGGGCCAGAGGAGACCCAGTACTTC
CASGFEAGGPEETQYF
>TRBJ2-3|NA|NA|TRBV3-1
TGTGCCAGCAGCCAAGAGGCGATGCGGAGGCCGCGGGGCACAGATACGCAGTATTTT
CASSQEAMRRPRGTDTQYF
>TRBJ2-1|NA|NA|TRBV20-1
TGCAGTGCTAGAGAGATTGGGGGCATTGCGTCCTACAATGAGCAGTTCTTC
CSAREIGGIASYNEQFF
>TRBJ2-3|TRBD2|NA|TRBV6-1
TGTGCCAGCACCAGACGGGGCGGGGGGGCGGTAGCAGATACGCAGTATTTT
CASTRRGGGAVADTQYF
>TRBJ2-3|TRBD1|once|TRBV29-1
TGCAGCGTCGCCGGGACAGGGGGCGGAGATACGCAGTATTTT
CSVAGTGGGDTQYF
>TRBJ1-2|NA|once|TRBV30
TGTGCCTGGAGTGGGCTGGGCTACACCTTC
CAWSGLGYTF
>TRBJ1-6|NA|NA|TRBV7-9
TGTGCCAGCAGCTTAGACCGAGGGAGCTCCTATAATTCACCCCTCCACTTT
CASSLDRGSSYNSPLHF
>TRBJ1-2|NA|NA|TRBV3-1
TGTGCCAGCAGCATCCCACAAGGTGGCTACACCTTC
CASSIPQGGYTF
>TRBJ1-2|NA|NA|TRBV27
TGTGCCAGCGGGAATTTTTGGTATGGCTACACCTTC
CASGNFWYGYTF
>TRBJ2-5|NA|NA|TRBV7-8
TGTGCCAGCAGCCCGACCCGGTTCTCCACCCGAGGGGACCAGTACTTC
CASSPTRFSTRGDQYF
>TRBJ1-5|NA|NA|TRBV6-1
TGTGCCAGCAGCCTAGGTCCGGGAATGGGCAATCAGCCCCAGCATTTT
CASSLGPGMGNQPQHF
>TRBJ2-6|TRBD1|once|TRBV29-1
TGCAGCGTTGAAGATCGTGGACAGGGCCCGAGGGGGGCCAACGTCCTGACTTTC
CSVEDRGQGPRGANVLTF
>TRBJ2-7|NA|NA|TRBV10-3
TGTGCCATCAGAGGAGGGTCCGAGCAGTACTTC
CAIRGGSEQYF
>TRBJ1-2|NA|NA|TRBV30
TGTGCCTGGAGTGGTTCAGGGTATGGCTACACCTTC
CAWSGSGYGYTF
>TRBJ1-5|TRBD1|NA|TRBV24-1
TGTGCCACCAGTTCGGACAGGGATCGTCAGGTTGGTCAGCCCCAGCATTTT
CATSSDRDRQVGQPQHF
>TRBJ2-1|TRBD1|once|TRBV9
TGTGCCAGCAGCGTGAACCGGGACAGGGTCGAGAATGAGCAGTTCTTC
CASSVNRDRVENEQFF
>TRBJ2-1|NA|NA|TRBV29-1
TGCAGCGTTCGCGGTAGCAACCGGCAGTTCTTC
CSVRGSNRQFF
>TRBJ1-1|TRBD1|NA|TRBV29-1
TGCAGCGTTCCGGCAAAGCGCGGACAGGCGAACACTGAAGCTTTCTTT
CSVPAKRGQANTEAFF
>TRBJ2-3|NA|few|TRBV4-2
TGTGCCAGCAGCCAAGAGGGGCGAGTCACAGATACGCAGTATTTT
CASSQEGRVTDTQYF
>TRBJ1-1|NA|NA|TRBV30
TGTGCCTGGAGTTGGGGGGGAGACAACACTGAAGCTTTCTTT
CAWSWGGDNTEAFF
>TRBJ1-2|TRBD1|NA|TRBV29-1
TGCAGCGTTACAGGGGAGGATGGCTACACCTTC
CSVTGEDGYTF
>TRBJ2-7|TRBD1|NA|TRBV27
TGTGCCAGCACCCCGGGACAGGGGATCTACGAGCAGTACTTC
CASTPGQGIYEQYF
>TRBJ2-2|NA|NA|TRBV15
TGTGCCACCAGCCCCCGAGGGCCCCCAAACACCGGGGAGCTGTTTTTT
CATSPRGPPNTGELFF
>TRBJ2-5|NA|NA|TRBV9
TGTGCCAGCAGCGCGAGAAGCGATTGGGTCCCAGAGACCCAGTACTTC
CASSARSDWVPETQYF
>TRBJ1-1|NA|NA|TRBV15
TGTGCCACCAGCAGGGGAAGGGCGTTAAAGACTGAAGCTTTCTTT
CATSRGRALKTEAFF
>TRBJ1-6|NA|NA|TRBV23-1
TGCGCCAGCAGGAGGGATTCACCCCTCCACTTT
CASRRDSPLHF
>TRBJ2-1|NA|NA|TRBV3-1
TGTGCCAGCAGCCAATCGATGTATGAGCAGTTCTTC
CASSQSMYEQFF
>TRBJ1-4|NA|NA|TRBV25-1
TGTGCCACCGGGTCGAGATCGGAACTGTTTTTT
CATGSRSELFF
>TRBJ2-3|NA|NA|TRBV20-1
TGCAGTGCTAGGCCAGGGAGGATGGCAGATACGCAGTATTTT
CSARPGRMADTQYF
>TRBJ2-3|TRBD2|NA|TRBV7-2
TGTGCCAGCAGCCCCGTCTATGTGACTAGCGGGGGGGTCACAGATACGCAGTATTTT
CASSPVYVTSGGVTDTQYF
>TRBJ1-5|NA|once|TRBV12-3/TRBV12-4
TGTGCCAGCAGCTACAGGGTTCGTGGCCAGCCCCAGCATTTT
CASSYRVRGQPQHF
>TRBJ2-1|NA|NA|TRBV30
TGTGCCTGGGTTGGACACTTCAATGAGCAGTTCTTC
CAWVGHFNEQFF
>TRBJ1-2|NA|NA|TRBV12-3/TRBV12-4
TGTGCCAGCAGTTTAGGCCCCGCTAACTATGGCTACACCTTC
CASSLGPANYGYTF